Listed below are T cell receptor beta chains from one sample, sequenced in a study of cytomegalovirus exposure and HLA in healthy donors. Here immunoSEQ multiplex PCR was the method, and the copy in TCRdb shows in-frame clones only, minus some. There are 200,000 to 250,000 clones in the sample, with more than 0.75% held by the top ten. The sequencing input was PBMCs. The receptors come from a woman between 25 and 40 years old in good health and CMV-seropositive. The CDR3 runs from the conserved cysteine through the conserved F or W. The D gene is left open where the match is weak.

j_gene	d_gene	v_gene	CDR3nt	CDR3aa
TRBJ2-5	TRBD1	TRBV2	TGTGCCAGCAGATTCCCAGGGGGCTATTACAAAGAGACCCAGTACTTC	CASRFPGGYYKETQYF
TRBJ2-3	.	TRBV6-6	TGTGCCAGCAGTCCCCTAGGGGGTCGGGTCACAGATACGCAGTATTTT	CASSPLGGRVTDTQYF
TRBJ2-1	TRBD2	TRBV7-2	TGTGCCAGCAGCCTAATCGGGACTAGCGGATACAATGAGCAGTTCTTC	CASSLIGTSGYNEQFF
TRBJ2-7	.	TRBV6-1	TGTGCCAGCGGGGCGCAGTACTTC	CASGAQYF
TRBJ2-3	TRBD1	TRBV29-1	TGCAGCGTTCTTTCCGGGACAGGGGGGGCAGATACGCAGTATTTT	CSVLSGTGGADTQYF
TRBJ2-5	TRBD2	TRBV7-2	TGTGCCAGCAGCTTAGGGAGCGGGGGGGGAGGGGAGACCCAGTACTTC	CASSLGSGGGGETQYF
TRBJ2-3	TRBD2	TRBV28	TGTGCCAGCGCGGGAGTCATGATAGATACGCAGTATTTT	CASAGVMIDTQYF
TRBJ1-4	.	TRBV5-1	TGCGCCAGCAGCTTGGAGGCAGGGTCAACTAATGAAAAACTGTTTTTT	CASSLEAGSTNEKLFF
TRBJ2-7	.	TRBV27	TGTGCCAGCAGTGGCTTGGGGGGCTACGAGCAGTACTTC	CASSGLGGYEQYF
TRBJ1-3	TRBD1	TRBV4-3	TGCGCCAGCAGCCAATCCTACCGACAGGGATCTGGAAACACCATATATTTT	CASSQSYRQGSGNTIYF
TRBJ2-6	TRBD1	TRBV5-1	TGCGCCAGCAGCTTGGGTGACCGGACAGGCGAGTTCTCTGGGGCCAACGTCCTGACTTTC	CASSLGDRTGEFSGANVLTF
TRBJ1-1	TRBD1	TRBV16	TGTGCCAGCAGCCAATTCGGGACAGGGAGGAGCACTGAAGCTTTCTTT	CASSQFGTGRSTEAFF
TRBJ2-3	TRBD2	TRBV7-8	TGTGCCAGCAGCTTAGGGCTAGCGGTTGGGTACACAGATACGCAGTATTTT	CASSLGLAVGYTDTQYF
TRBJ1-2	.	TRBV7-9	TGTGCCAGCAGTTTGGACAGAGTCTATGGCTACACCTTC	CASSLDRVYGYTF
TRBJ1-6	.	TRBV5-1	TGCGCCAGCAGCTTACAGGAAGGGGATTCACCCCTCCACTTT	CASSLQEGDSPLHF
TRBJ2-3	.	TRBV18	TGTGCCAGCTCCCGGGGAGTAGCAGATACGCAGTATTTT	CASSRGVADTQYF
TRBJ1-4	TRBD1	TRBV6-5	TGTGCCAGCAGGGGGACAGGGGGAAATGAAAAACTGTTTTTT	CASRGTGGNEKLFF
TRBJ1-6	.	TRBV4-1	TGCGCCAGCAGCCTAGGGCATTCGGGAAATTCACCCCTCCACTTT	CASSLGHSGNSPLHF
TRBJ1-4	.	TRBV6-5	TGTGCCAGCAGTTCCCGCCAGGTTGTGGAAAAACTGTTTTTT	CASSSRQVVEKLFF
TRBJ1-1	TRBD1	TRBV6-1	TGTGCCAGCAGTGAATGGGGACAGGGGTGGCCTGAAGCTTTCTTT	CASSEWGQGWPEAFF
TRBJ2-2	.	TRBV2	TGTGCCAGCGGAGGCATCGGGGGAACCGGGGAGCTGTTTTTT	CASGGIGGTGELFF
TRBJ2-7	.	TRBV29-1	TGCAGCGCAACCCGGACATCCTACGAGCAGTACTTC	CSATRTSYEQYF
TRBJ2-7	TRBD1	TRBV9	TGTGCCAGCAGCAATACAGGGGGCTACGAGCAGTACTTC	CASSNTGGYEQYF
TRBJ2-7	.	TRBV28	TGTGCCAGCAGTTTAGGGGTGACAGCATCGGCCGAGCAGTACTTC	CASSLGVTASAEQYF
TRBJ2-3	.	TRBV19	TGTGCCAGTAGTATTTTTGCTAAGAGGGAATATTCTACTGGCACAGATACGCAGTATTTT	CASSIFAKREYSTGTDTQYF
TRBJ2-1	.	TRBV6-5	TGTGCCAGCAGTTTTTCGACTTTTTACAATGAGCAGTTCTTC	CASSFSTFYNEQFF
TRBJ2-7	.	TRBV19	TGTGCCAGTAGTATAGCATTTTCACAGGGAAGCCACGAGCAGTACTTC	CASSIAFSQGSHEQYF
TRBJ1-4	TRBD1	TRBV4-2	TGTGCCAGCAGCCACGAATGGGACAGGGGGAATGAAAAACTGTTTTTT	CASSHEWDRGNEKLFF
TRBJ2-5	TRBD2	TRBV5-4	TGTGCCAGCAATTGGGGGGGAGAGACCCAGTACTTC	CASNWGGETQYF
TRBJ2-6	.	TRBV5-8	TGTGCCAGCAGCTTGGGAACTTCCGGGGCCAACGTCCTGACTTTC	CASSLGTSGANVLTF
TRBJ1-1	TRBD1	TRBV5-5	TGTGCCAGCAACCCGCTTGGCCAGGGGGCGCGTGACACTGAAGCTTTCTTT	CASNPLGQGARDTEAFF
TRBJ1-2	.	TRBV4-3	TGCGCCAGCAGCCAAGACGGAAGCGGCTATGGCTACACCTTC	CASSQDGSGYGYTF
TRBJ1-2	.	TRBV18	TGTGCCAGCTCACCTTCGACAGAACTCTATGGCTACACCTTC	CASSPSTELYGYTF